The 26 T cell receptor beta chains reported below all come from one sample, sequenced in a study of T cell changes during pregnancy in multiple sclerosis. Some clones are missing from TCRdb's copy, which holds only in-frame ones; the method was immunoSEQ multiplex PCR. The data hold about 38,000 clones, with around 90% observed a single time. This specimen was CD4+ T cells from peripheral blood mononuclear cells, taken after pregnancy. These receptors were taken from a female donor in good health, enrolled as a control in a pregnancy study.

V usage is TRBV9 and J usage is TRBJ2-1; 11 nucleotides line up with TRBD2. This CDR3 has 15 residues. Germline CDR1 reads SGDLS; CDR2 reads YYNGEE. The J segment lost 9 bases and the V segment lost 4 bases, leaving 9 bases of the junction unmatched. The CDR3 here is CASSSLAGGRGEQFF. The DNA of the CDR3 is TGTGCCAGCAGCTCTCTAGCGGGGGGCCGGGGTGAGCAGTTCTTC.

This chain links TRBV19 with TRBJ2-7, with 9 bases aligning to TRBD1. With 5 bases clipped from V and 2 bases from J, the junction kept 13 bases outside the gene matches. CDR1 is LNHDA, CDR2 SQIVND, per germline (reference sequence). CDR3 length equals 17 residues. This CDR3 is CASSGYRDRVPTYEQYF. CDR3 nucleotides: TGTGCCAGTAGTGGTTACCGGGACAGGGTGCCCACCTACGAGCAGTACTTC.

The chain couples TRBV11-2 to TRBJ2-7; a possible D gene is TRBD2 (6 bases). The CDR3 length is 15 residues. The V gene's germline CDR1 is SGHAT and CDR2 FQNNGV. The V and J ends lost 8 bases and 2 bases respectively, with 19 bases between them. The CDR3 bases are TGTGCCAGCCGGCCGCCGGGAGTCCTCCCCTACGAGCAGTACTTC. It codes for CASRPPGVLPYEQYF.

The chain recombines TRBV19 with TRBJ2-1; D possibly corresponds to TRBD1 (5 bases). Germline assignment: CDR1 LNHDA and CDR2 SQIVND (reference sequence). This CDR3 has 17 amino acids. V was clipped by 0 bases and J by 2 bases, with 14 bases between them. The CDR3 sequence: CASSIDRGQGTYNEQFF. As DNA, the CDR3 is TGTGCCAGTAGTATAGATAGAGGCCAGGGAACCTACAATGAGCAGTTCTTC.

CDR3 DNA: TGTGCCAGCAGTGAACTAGCAGCAGATACGCAGTATTTT. Amino acid sequence: CASSELAADTQYF. The chain recombines TRBV6-1 with TRBJ2-3, with D possibly being TRBD2 (5 bases). CDR1 is MNHNS and CDR2 is SASEGT in the germline V gene. The CDR3 extends over 13 amino acids. The germline V and J ends were trimmed by 2 bases and 4 bases, with 7 bases remaining between them.

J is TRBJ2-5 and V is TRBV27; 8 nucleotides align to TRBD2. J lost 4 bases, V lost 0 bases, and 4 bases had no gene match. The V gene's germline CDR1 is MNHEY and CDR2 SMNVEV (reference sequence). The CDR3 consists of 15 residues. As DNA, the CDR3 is TGTGCCAGCAGTTTATCGGGGGCGGGGGGAGAGACCCAGTACTTC. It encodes CASSLSGAGGETQYF.

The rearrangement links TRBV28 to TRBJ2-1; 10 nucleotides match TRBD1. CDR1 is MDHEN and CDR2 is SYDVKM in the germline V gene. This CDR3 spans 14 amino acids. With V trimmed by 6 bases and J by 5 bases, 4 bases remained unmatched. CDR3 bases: TGTGCCAGCAGCCCGGACAGGGGGGACAATGAGCAGTTCTTC. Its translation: CASSPDRGDNEQFF.

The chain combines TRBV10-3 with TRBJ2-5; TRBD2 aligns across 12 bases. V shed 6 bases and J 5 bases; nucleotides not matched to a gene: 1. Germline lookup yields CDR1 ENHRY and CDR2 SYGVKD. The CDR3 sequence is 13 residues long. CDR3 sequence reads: CAISLAGGETQYF. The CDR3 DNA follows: TGTGCCATCAGCCTAGCGGGAGGGGAGACCCAGTACTTC.

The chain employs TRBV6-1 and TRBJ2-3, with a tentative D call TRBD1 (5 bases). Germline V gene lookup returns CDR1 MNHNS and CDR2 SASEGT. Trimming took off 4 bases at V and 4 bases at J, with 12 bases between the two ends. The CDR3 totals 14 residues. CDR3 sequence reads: CASSADRISDTQYF. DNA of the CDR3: TGTGCCAGCAGTGCCGACAGAATATCAGATACGCAGTATTTT.

CDR3 coding DNA: TGTGCCAGTAGTCTCCTAGCGGGAGGGCCCTCGGAGAATGAGCAGTTCTTC. Amino acids: CASSLLAGGPSENEQFF. The V call is TRBV19, the J call TRBJ2-1; TRBD2 matches 12 bases. J gave up 7 bases and V 5 bases, and 12 bases lay outside the gene matches. The CDR3 spans 17 residues. CDR1 and CDR2 from the germline V gene are LNHDA and SQIVND (reference sequence).

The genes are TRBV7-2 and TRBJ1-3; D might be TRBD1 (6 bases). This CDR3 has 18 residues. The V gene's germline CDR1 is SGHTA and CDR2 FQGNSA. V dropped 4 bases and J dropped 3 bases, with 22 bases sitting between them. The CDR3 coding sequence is TGTGCCAGCAGCTCATTCGGGCACACAGGGTTAGGTGGAAACACCATATATTTT. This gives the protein CASSSFGHTGLGGNTIYF. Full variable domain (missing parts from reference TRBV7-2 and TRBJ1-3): GAGVSQSPSNKVTEKGKDVELRCDPISGHTALYWYRQSLGQGLEFLIYFQGNSAPDKSGLPSDRFSAERTGGSVSTLTIQRTQQEDSAVYLCASSSFGHTGLGGNTIYFGEGSWLTVV.

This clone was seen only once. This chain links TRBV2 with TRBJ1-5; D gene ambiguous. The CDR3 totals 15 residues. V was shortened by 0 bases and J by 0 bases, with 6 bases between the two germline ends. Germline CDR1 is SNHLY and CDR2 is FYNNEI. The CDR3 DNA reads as TGTGCCAGCAGTGAAGCGACATTTAGCAATCAGCCCCAGCATTTT. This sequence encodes CASSEATFSNQPQHF.

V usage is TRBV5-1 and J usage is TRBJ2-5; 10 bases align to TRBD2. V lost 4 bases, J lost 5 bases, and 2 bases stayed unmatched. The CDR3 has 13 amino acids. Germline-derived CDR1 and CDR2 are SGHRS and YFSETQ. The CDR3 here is CASSETSGETQYF. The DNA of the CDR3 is TGCGCCAGCAGCGAGACTAGCGGGGAGACCCAGTACTTC.

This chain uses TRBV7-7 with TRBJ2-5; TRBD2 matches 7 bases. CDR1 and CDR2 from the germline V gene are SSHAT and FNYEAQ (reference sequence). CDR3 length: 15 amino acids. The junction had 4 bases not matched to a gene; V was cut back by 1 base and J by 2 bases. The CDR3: CASSLEASGQETQYF. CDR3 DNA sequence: TGTGCCAGCAGCTTAGAGGCTAGCGGACAAGAGACCCAGTACTTC.

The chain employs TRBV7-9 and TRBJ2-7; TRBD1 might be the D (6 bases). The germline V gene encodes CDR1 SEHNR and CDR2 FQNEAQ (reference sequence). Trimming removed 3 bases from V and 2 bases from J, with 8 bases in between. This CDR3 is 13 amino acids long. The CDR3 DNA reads TGTGCCAGCAGCTTGACAGGTACCTACGAGCAGTACTTC. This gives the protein CASSLTGTYEQYF.

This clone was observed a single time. CDR3: CATGGVGSSYEQYF. In nucleotides, the CDR3 is TGTGCCACCGGGGGGGTAGGGAGCTCCTACGAGCAGTACTTC. This rearrangement joins TRBV5-4 to TRBJ2-7; 8 bases match TRBD2. Trimming removed 9 bases from V and 0 bases from J; junction bases left unmatched: 8. This CDR3 region has 14 residues. CDR1 is SGHNT and CDR2 is YYREEE in the germline V gene (reference sequence).

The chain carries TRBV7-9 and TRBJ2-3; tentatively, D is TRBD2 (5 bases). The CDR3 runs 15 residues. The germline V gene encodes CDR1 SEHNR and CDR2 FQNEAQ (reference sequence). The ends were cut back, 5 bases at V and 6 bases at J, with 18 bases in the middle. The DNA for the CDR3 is TGTGCCAGCAGCCCTCGGAGGTCATTAACCGATACGCAGTATTTT. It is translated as CASSPRRSLTDTQYF.

Here the CDR3 reads CASSLSGEGTQYF. Here the CDR3 DNA reads TGTGCCAGCAGCCTCTCAGGGGAAGGGACCCAGTACTTC. V is TRBV7-6 and J is TRBJ2-5, with D perhaps matching TRBD1 (6 bases). Trimming shortened V by 5 bases and J by 7 bases, and 14 bases separated the two germline ends. The CDR3 runs 13 residues. Germline CDR1 is SGHVS and CDR2 is FNYEAQ. Full variable domain (remainder filled in from reference TRBV7-6 and TRBJ2-5): GAGVSQSPRYKVTKRGQDVALRCDPISGHVSLYWYRQALGQGPEFLTYFNYEAQQDKSGLPNDRFSAERPEGSISTLTIQRTEQRDSAMYRCASSLSGEGTQYFGPGTRLLVL.

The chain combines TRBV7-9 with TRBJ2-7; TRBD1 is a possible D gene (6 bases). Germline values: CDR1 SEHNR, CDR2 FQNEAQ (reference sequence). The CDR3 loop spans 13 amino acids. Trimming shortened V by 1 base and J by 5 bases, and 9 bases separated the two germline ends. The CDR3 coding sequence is TGTGCCAGCAGCTTAGAACAGGGTCACGAGCAGTACTTC. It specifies CASSLEQGHEQYF. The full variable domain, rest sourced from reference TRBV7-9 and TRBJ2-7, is DTGVSQNPRHKITKRGQNVTFRCDPISEHNRLYWYRQTLGQGPEFLTYFQNEAQLEKSRLLSDRFSAERPKGSFSTLEIQRTEQGDSAMYLCASSLEQGHEQYFGPGTRLTVT.

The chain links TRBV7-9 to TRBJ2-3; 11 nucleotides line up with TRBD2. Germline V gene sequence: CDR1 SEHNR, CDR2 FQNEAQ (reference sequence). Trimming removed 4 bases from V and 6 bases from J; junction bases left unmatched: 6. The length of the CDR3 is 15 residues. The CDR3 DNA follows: TGTGCCAGCAGCTCCGCTAGCGGGGGGTCGGATACGCAGTATTTT. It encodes CASSSASGGSDTQYF.

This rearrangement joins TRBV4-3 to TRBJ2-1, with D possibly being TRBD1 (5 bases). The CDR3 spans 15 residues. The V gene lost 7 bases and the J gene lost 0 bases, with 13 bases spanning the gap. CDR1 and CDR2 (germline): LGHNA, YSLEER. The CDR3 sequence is CASTPTVSSYNEQFF. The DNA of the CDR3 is TGCGCCAGCACCCCGACAGTGTCCTCCTACAATGAGCAGTTCTTC.

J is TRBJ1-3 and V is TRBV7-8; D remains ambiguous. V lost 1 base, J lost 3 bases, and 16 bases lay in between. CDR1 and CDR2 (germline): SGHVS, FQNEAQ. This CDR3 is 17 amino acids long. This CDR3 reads CASSLDGRPRGGNTIYF. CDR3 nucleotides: TGTGCCAGCAGCTTAGATGGTCGGCCCCGGGGTGGAAACACCATATATTTT.

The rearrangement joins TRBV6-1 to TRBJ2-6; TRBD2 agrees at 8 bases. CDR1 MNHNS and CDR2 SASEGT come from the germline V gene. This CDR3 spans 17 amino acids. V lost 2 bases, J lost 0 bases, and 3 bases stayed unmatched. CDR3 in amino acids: CASSEIAGTSGANVLTF. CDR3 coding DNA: TGTGCCAGCAGTGAAATAGCGGGAACCTCTGGGGCCAACGTCCTGACTTTC.

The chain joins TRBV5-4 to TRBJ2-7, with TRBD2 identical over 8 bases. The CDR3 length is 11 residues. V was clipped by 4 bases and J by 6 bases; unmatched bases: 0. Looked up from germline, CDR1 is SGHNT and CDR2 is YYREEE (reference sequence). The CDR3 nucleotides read TGTGCCAGCAGCCTAGCGGGCGAGCAGTACTTC. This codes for CASSLAGEQYF.

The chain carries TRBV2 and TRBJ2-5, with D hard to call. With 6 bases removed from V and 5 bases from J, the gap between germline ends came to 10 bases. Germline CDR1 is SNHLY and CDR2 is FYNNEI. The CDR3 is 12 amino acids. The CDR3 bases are TGTGCCAGCAGGCCCCGGTCGGAGACCCAGTACTTC. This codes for CASRPRSETQYF.

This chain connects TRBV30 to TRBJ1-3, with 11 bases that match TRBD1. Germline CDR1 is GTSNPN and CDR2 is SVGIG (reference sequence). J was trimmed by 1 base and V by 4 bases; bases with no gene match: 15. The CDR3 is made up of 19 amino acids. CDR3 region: CAWTVTRTGGALSGNTIYF. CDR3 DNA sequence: TGTGCCTGGACCGTGACAAGGACAGGGGGCGCTCTGTCTGGAAACACCATATATTTT.